Listed below are T cell receptor beta chains from one sample, sequenced in a study of blood T cell repertoires in COVID-19. Sequencing was performed with immunoSEQ multiplex PCR; in TCRdb, only in-frame clones are kept and a portion is missing. The data contain under 300,000 clones, about nine tenths of them seen just once; the ten biggest clones take up 2.5% to 3.5%. Sequenced material: peripheral blood. The receptors shown here come from a woman aged 25-40 years with active or convalescent COVID-19. CDR3s include the opening cysteine and the closing phenylalanine or tryptophan. The order of the fields is CDR3 DNA, CDR3 protein, D gene, J gene, V gene, clone size. The D gene is left open where the match is weak. Rows give clone size only sometimes, using once, few, many, or a class for an expanded clone.

CDR3 DNA: TGTGCCAGCAGTTTATCGCCCGGCGTAGGGGACTCCTACGAGCAGTACTTC
CDR3 protein: CASSLSPGVGDSYEQYF
D gene: .
J gene: TRBJ2-7
V gene: TRBV28
clone size: .

CDR3 DNA: TGTGCCAGCAGCGTAGGGACAGGAGGCAATGAGCAGTTCTTC
CDR3 protein: CASSVGTGGNEQFF
D gene: TRBD1
J gene: TRBJ2-1
V gene: TRBV9
clone size: .

CDR3 DNA: TGTGCCAGCAGCTTGGCGGGGGGCGGGAGCTATGGCTACACCTTC
CDR3 protein: CASSLAGGGSYGYTF
D gene: .
J gene: TRBJ1-2
V gene: TRBV5-5
clone size: .

CDR3 DNA: TGTGCCAGTAGTACCACTAGCGGGGGCTACCAAGAGACCCAGTACTTC
CDR3 protein: CASSTTSGGYQETQYF
D gene: TRBD2
J gene: TRBJ2-5
V gene: TRBV19
clone size: .

CDR3 DNA: TGTGCCAGCAGCTTAGGACATTTCCCCGATACGCAGTATTTT
CDR3 protein: CASSLGHFPDTQYF
D gene: .
J gene: TRBJ2-3
V gene: TRBV7-3
clone size: .

CDR3 DNA: TGTGCCAGCAGCCTAAAGACAGAGAGGAATTCACCCCTCCACTTT
CDR3 protein: CASSLKTERNSPLHF
D gene: .
J gene: TRBJ1-6
V gene: TRBV9
clone size: few

CDR3 DNA: TGTGCCAGCAATCGGGACAGCCTAAATGAAAAACTGTTTTTT
CDR3 protein: CASNRDSLNEKLFF
D gene: TRBD1
J gene: TRBJ1-4
V gene: TRBV2
clone size: .

CDR3 DNA: TGCGCCAGCAGCCCCGACAGGACAGCCTCCTACGAGCAGTACTTC
CDR3 protein: CASSPDRTASYEQYF
D gene: .
J gene: TRBJ2-7
V gene: TRBV5-1
clone size: .

CDR3 DNA: TGTGCCAGCAGCATACGATGGGGCTCGACTGGAAACACCATATATTTT
CDR3 protein: CASSIRWGSTGNTIYF
D gene: .
J gene: TRBJ1-3
V gene: TRBV7-2
clone size: .

CDR3 DNA: TGTGCCAGCAGCTGGAGCGGGGGGGCCGGAAAAAAGACCCAGTACTTC
CDR3 protein: CASSWSGGAGKKTQYF
D gene: TRBD2
J gene: TRBJ2-5
V gene: TRBV7-6
clone size: .

CDR3 DNA: TGTGCCAGCAGTTTATTGGAGGGTCTCTCTTCACCCCTCCACTTT
CDR3 protein: CASSLLEGLSSPLHF
D gene: .
J gene: TRBJ1-6
V gene: TRBV28
clone size: .

CDR3 DNA: TGTGCCACCAGCCTCGGACAGGGGGGAGAGTTTGAAAAACTGTTTTTT
CDR3 protein: CATSLGQGGEFEKLFF
D gene: TRBD1
J gene: TRBJ1-4
V gene: TRBV15
clone size: .

CDR3 DNA: TGTGCCAGCAGTTGGGGAGGGGGCGTAGCGGGGGCCTACATTGAGCAGTTCTTC
CDR3 protein: CASSWGGGVAGAYIEQFF
D gene: TRBD2
J gene: TRBJ2-1
V gene: TRBV27
clone size: .

CDR3 DNA: TGTGCCAGCAGTTACCTCGGACTAGCGGGTGAGCAGTTCTTC
CDR3 protein: CASSYLGLAGEQFF
D gene: TRBD2
J gene: TRBJ2-1
V gene: TRBV6-5
clone size: .

CDR3 DNA: TGTGCCAGCAGCCTTGGGCGGGGGTCTAGTACAGATACGCAGTATTTT
CDR3 protein: CASSLGRGSSTDTQYF
D gene: TRBD2
J gene: TRBJ2-3
V gene: TRBV5-4
clone size: .

CDR3 DNA: TGTGCCAGCAGCCGAGACAGGGGCCGAGAGACCCAGTACTTC
CDR3 protein: CASSRDRGRETQYF
D gene: TRBD1
J gene: TRBJ2-5
V gene: TRBV6-2/TRBV6-3
clone size: .

CDR3 DNA: TGTGCCAGCAGCTGGCAGGGGTCGGACTATGGCTACACCTTC
CDR3 protein: CASSWQGSDYGYTF
D gene: .
J gene: TRBJ1-2
V gene: TRBV7-9
clone size: .

CDR3 DNA: TGCGCCAGCAGTGCCGGCGGTCTGACCATGAACACTGAAGCTTTCTTT
CDR3 protein: CASSAGGLTMNTEAFF
D gene: .
J gene: TRBJ1-1
V gene: TRBV10-1
clone size: .

CDR3 DNA: TGTGCCAGCTCAGCGACAGGTCGGGATCAGCCCCAGCATTTT
CDR3 protein: CASSATGRDQPQHF
D gene: .
J gene: TRBJ1-5
V gene: TRBV18
clone size: .

CDR3 DNA: TGTGCCAGCAGCTCCGGGGAAGCCCAGTACTTC
CDR3 protein: CASSSGEAQYF
D gene: .
J gene: TRBJ2-5
V gene: TRBV11-2
clone size: .

CDR3 DNA: TGTGCCACCAGCGGGACCGACAGGGGAGGGTATCAGCCCCAGCATTTT
CDR3 protein: CATSGTDRGGYQPQHF
D gene: TRBD1
J gene: TRBJ1-5
V gene: TRBV24-1
clone size: .

CDR3 DNA: TGTGCCAGTAGTATCTTCAGAGGGACCTACGAGCAGTACTTC
CDR3 protein: CASSIFRGTYEQYF
D gene: .
J gene: TRBJ2-7
V gene: TRBV19
clone size: .

CDR3 DNA: TGTGCCAGCAGTCGAACTCGGGTCTTCCAGGGTGAAAAACTGTTTTTT
CDR3 protein: CASSRTRVFQGEKLFF
D gene: .
J gene: TRBJ1-4
V gene: TRBV6-6
clone size: .

CDR3 DNA: TGTGCCAGCAGCGCCCCCCGGTGGGGCTCTGAAAAACTGTTTTTT
CDR3 protein: CASSAPRWGSEKLFF
D gene: .
J gene: TRBJ1-4
V gene: TRBV7-2
clone size: .

CDR3 DNA: TGCGCCAGCGGTTTAAAGCAGGGTGGGTCCTACAATGAGCAGTTCTTC
CDR3 protein: CASGLKQGGSYNEQFF
D gene: .
J gene: TRBJ2-1
V gene: TRBV5-1
clone size: .

CDR3 DNA: TGTGCCATCAGTGGGGACAGGGTAAGCGGCTACACCTTC
CDR3 protein: CAISGDRVSGYTF
D gene: TRBD1
J gene: TRBJ1-2
V gene: TRBV10-3
clone size: few

CDR3 DNA: TGTGCCAGCAGCGTTAGGACGGGGAATCAGCCCCAGCATTTT
CDR3 protein: CASSVRTGNQPQHF
D gene: .
J gene: TRBJ1-5
V gene: TRBV2
clone size: .

CDR3 DNA: TGTGCCAGCAGCCCAAAGTTCGGGACTGAAGCTTTCTTT
CDR3 protein: CASSPKFGTEAFF
D gene: .
J gene: TRBJ1-1
V gene: TRBV6-5
clone size: .

CDR3 DNA: TGTGCCAGCAGCTTATCAGGGTATGGAATCACTGAAGCTTTCTTT
CDR3 protein: CASSLSGYGITEAFF
D gene: .
J gene: TRBJ1-1
V gene: TRBV7-2
clone size: .

CDR3 DNA: TGTGCCAGTAGGCGAAGGACAGGCCAGGGCTATGGCTACACCTTC
CDR3 protein: CASRRRTGQGYGYTF
D gene: TRBD1
J gene: TRBJ1-2
V gene: TRBV19
clone size: .

CDR3 DNA: TGTGCCAGCAGCCAAGCGGGGAATCAGCCCCAGCATTTT
CDR3 protein: CASSQAGNQPQHF
D gene: .
J gene: TRBJ1-5
V gene: TRBV3-1/TRBV3-2
clone size: few

CDR3 DNA: TGTGCCAGCAGTGACGCAGGGGTGGGGGAGGAGACCCAGTACTTC
CDR3 protein: CASSDAGVGEETQYF
D gene: .
J gene: TRBJ2-5
V gene: TRBV6-4
clone size: .

CDR3 DNA: TGTGCCTCATATAGGGACATAAACACTGAAGCTTTCTTT
CDR3 protein: CASYRDINTEAFF
D gene: .
J gene: TRBJ1-1
V gene: TRBV30
clone size: .

CDR3 DNA: TGTGCCGCCGAGGGGAGGAACGCCTACGAGCAGTACTTC
CDR3 protein: CAAEGRNAYEQYF
D gene: .
J gene: TRBJ2-7
V gene: TRBV28
clone size: .

CDR3 DNA: TGTGCCATCAGTGAGGAGGGAGGGTGGAAGCCCCAGCATTTT
CDR3 protein: CAISEEGGWKPQHF
D gene: .
J gene: TRBJ1-5
V gene: TRBV10-3
clone size: .

CDR3 DNA: TGCGCCAGCAGCTTCGCAGGGACTTTCACTTTCTTT
CDR3 protein: CASSFAGTFTFF
D gene: .
J gene: TRBJ1-1
V gene: TRBV5-1
clone size: once

CDR3 DNA: TGCGCCAGCAGCTTGACAGGACAGGGGTCCTACGAGCAGTACTTC
CDR3 protein: CASSLTGQGSYEQYF
D gene: TRBD1
J gene: TRBJ2-7
V gene: TRBV5-1
clone size: .

CDR3 DNA: TGTGCCATCAACCCCCACATAGGACAGGGTAACTCCGTCCCTGGCTACACCTTC
CDR3 protein: CAINPHIGQGNSVPGYTF
D gene: TRBD1
J gene: TRBJ1-2
V gene: TRBV10-3
clone size: .